This passage covers 17 T cell receptor beta chains from one sample sequenced in a study of cytomegalovirus exposure and HLA in healthy donors. It was with 60 Vbeta and 13 Jbeta primers that the PCR ran. TCRdb keeps only in-frame clones here, not all; method: immunoSEQ multiplex PCR. The sample spans about 160,000 clones; the ten largest clones claim approximately 2.3%. The material sequenced was PBMCs. The receptors shown here come from a man under 40 in good health and CMV-seronegative.

This sequence joins TRBV20-1 and TRBJ2-5; no firm D call. Near its end, the DNA agrees better with TRBJ2-7, so the J call may be wrong. This CDR3 is 10 amino acids long. Germline V CDR1 and CDR2: DFQATT, SNEGSKA (reference sequence). The CDR3 reads CSALRLEQYF. The DNA of the CDR3 is TGCAGTGCTCTGCGTCTCGAGCAGTACTTC.

The rearrangement links TRBV5-8 to TRBJ1-5, with 8 bases matching TRBD1. The CDR3 covers 17 residues. Trimming at V came to 6 bases and at J to 0 bases, leaving 11 bases not matched to a gene. Looked up from germline, CDR1 is SGHTS and CDR2 is YDEGEE. The CDR3 DNA is TGTGCCAGCATCGGAACCGGACAGGGCCATAGCAATCAGCCCCAGCATTTT. Translation: CASIGTGQGHSNQPQHF.

This chain links TRBV10-3 with TRBJ2-5; 7 bases are shared with TRBD1. The J call may be in error: the DNA end matches TRBJ2-7 better. The germline V gene has CDR1 ENHRY and CDR2 SYGVKD. The CDR3 length is 15 residues. In nucleotides, the CDR3 is TGTGCCATCAGTGACGGGGACAGTAGCTCCTACGAGCAGTACTTC. Residues: CAISDGDSSSYEQYF.

The rearrangement uses TRBV5-1 and TRBJ2-7; 10 bases line up with TRBD2. This CDR3 comprises 15 residues. Germline lookup yields CDR1 SGHRS and CDR2 YFSETQ. Trimming removed 0 bases from V and 4 bases from J; junction bases left unmatched: 4. The DNA of the CDR3 is TGCGCCAGCAGCTTGGGCCTAGCGGGGGTATACGAGCAGTACTTC. The encoded protein is CASSLGLAGVYEQYF.

The chain employs TRBV21-1 and TRBJ1-4. TRBV21-1 is a listed pseudogene. The CDR3 covers 14 residues. For the CDR3, the DNA is TGTGCCAGCAGCAAAATGTCCCTCCGGGAAAAACTGTTTTTT. Translating gives CASSKMSLREKLFF.

The chain recombines TRBV2 with TRBJ2-3; D is uncertain. The CDR3 totals 15 residues. V was shortened by 2 bases and J by 0 bases, with 9 bases between the two germline ends. Germline V gene data show CDR1 as SNHLY and CDR2 as FYNNEI. The CDR3 region is CASSESWLSTDTQYF. CDR3 bases: TGTGCCAGCAGTGAATCATGGCTTAGCACAGATACGCAGTATTTT.

The chain combines TRBV1 with TRBJ2-1; TRBD2 is taken as the D call from the table, unchecked against the DNA. TRBV1 is shown as a pseudogene. The CDR3 sequence is 18 residues long. The chain's CDR3 is CTSSQGSMSTLDGNEQFF. In nucleotides, the CDR3 is TGCACCAGCAGCCAAGGATCCATGTCGACTCTCGACGGCAATGAGCAGTTCTTC.

This chain uses TRBV6-5 with TRBJ2-7; 9 bases match TRBD1. With 4 bases clipped from V and 5 bases from J, the junction kept 6 bases outside the gene matches. CDR1 MNHEY and CDR2 SVGAGI come from the germline V gene. The CDR3 consists of 14 residues. CDR3 sequence: CASSSGQGVHEQYF. DNA for the CDR3: TGTGCCAGCAGTTCGGGACAGGGTGTCCACGAGCAGTACTTC.

In regard to this clone: This sample includes further DNA sequences coding for the same CDR3. This chain uses TRBV5-5 with TRBJ1-3; D gene unclear. The CDR3 loop spans 14 amino acids. The V and J ends lost 0 bases and 1 base respectively, with 5 bases between them. CDR1 is SGHKS and CDR2 is YYEKEE in the germline V gene (reference sequence). CDR3 sequence (DNA): TGTGCCAGCAGCTTGGGAGGTTCTGGAAACACCATATATTTT. Protein product: CASSLGGSGNTIYF.

The rearrangement links TRBV15 to TRBJ1-4; perhaps TRBD1 as D (6 bases). Germline-derived CDR1 and CDR2 are LNHNV and YYDKDF (reference sequence). The V end lost 0 bases, the J end lost 8 bases, and 19 bases lay between the germline ends. This CDR3 region has 17 residues. Written as DNA, the CDR3 is TGTGCCACCAGCAGAGATGGGCGGGGGGCGACGGGGGAAAAACTGTTTTTT. This encodes CATSRDGRGATGEKLFF.

The chain recombines TRBV7-3 with TRBJ2-2; 8 bases map to TRBD1. V was pared by 6 bases and J by 5 bases, with 5 bases of the junction left unmatched. The germline CDR1 and CDR2 sequences are SGHTA and FQGTGA. The CDR3 is 14 amino acids. CDR3 bases: TGTGCCAGCAGGGGACAGGCCGGGACCGGGGAGCTGTTTTTT. This translates into CASRGQAGTGELFF. Drawing the rest from reference TRBV7-3 and TRBJ2-2, the complete variable domain is GAGVSQTPSNKVTEKGKYVELRCDPISGHTALYWYRQSLGQGPEFLIYFQGTGAADDSGLPNDRFFAVRPEGSVSTLKIQRTERGDSAVYLCASRGQAGTGELFFGEGSRLTVL.

The rearrangement uses TRBV6-5 and TRBJ2-1; D might be TRBD1 (6 bases). V lost 5 bases, J lost 3 bases, and 8 bases lay in between. This CDR3 contains 13 residues. Germline V gene lookup returns CDR1 MNHEY and CDR2 SVGAGI. CDR3 bases: TGTGCCAGCAGTGACAGGAACTACAATGAGCAGTTCTTC. The encoded protein is CASSDRNYNEQFF.

The J gene is TRBJ1-1, the V gene TRBV7-2; 7 positions agree with TRBD1. Looked up from germline, CDR1 is SGHTA and CDR2 is FQGNSA. This CDR3 has 14 residues. Losses at the gene ends were 5 bases for V and 3 bases for J; bases not matched to a gene: 6. CDR3 bases: TGTGCCAGCAGCCAGCGACAGGGAGACACTGAAGCTTTCTTT. Translation: CASSQRQGDTEAFF.

The chain couples TRBV5-1 to TRBJ1-2; D unclear. Trimming shortened V by 4 bases and J by 0 bases, and 13 bases separated the two germline ends. Per germline, CDR1 SGHRS and CDR2 YFSETQ. The CDR3 covers 15 residues. CDR3 in amino acids: CASSRTGSTNYGYTF. The CDR3 DNA reads TGCGCCAGCAGCCGAACCGGGTCTACTAACTATGGCTACACCTTC.

This chain's CDR3 is CASSLGGSSYNEQFF. For the CDR3, the DNA is TGTGCCAGCAGCTTAGGCGGGAGCTCCTACAATGAGCAGTTCTTC. The chain employs TRBV5-6 and TRBJ2-1; 7 bases are a match to TRBD2. Unmatched junction bases numbered 2, after V lost 2 bases and J lost 0 bases. The CDR3 length is 15 residues. The germline gives CDR1 SGHDT, CDR2 YYEEEE. Full variable domain (outside the CDR3, taken from reference TRBV5-6 and TRBJ2-1): DAGVTQSPTHLIKTRGQQVTLRCSPKSGHDTVSWYQQALGQGPQFIFQYYEEEERQRGNFPDRFSGHQFPNYSSELNVNALLLGDSALYLCASSLGGSSYNEQFFGPGTRLTVL.

This sequence joins TRBV2 and TRBJ1-5; TRBD1 matches 9 bases. The V gene end was trimmed by 6 bases and the J gene end by 1 base; junction bases not matched to a gene: 7. This CDR3 region has 16 residues. CDR1 is SNHLY, CDR2 FYNNEI, per germline. CDR3 sequence reads: CASRPHRGPSNQPQHF. DNA for the CDR3: TGTGCCAGCAGGCCCCACAGGGGGCCAAGCAATCAGCCCCAGCATTTT.

The V gene is TRBV11-2, the J gene TRBJ2-3, with D possibly matching TRBD2 (5 bases). The germline CDR1 and CDR2 sequences are SGHAT and FQNNGV. Trimming pared 1 base from V and 6 bases from J, leaving 20 bases between. The CDR3 spans 17 residues. The CDR3 spells CASSLAPASSISDTQYF. In DNA, the CDR3 is TGTGCCAGCAGCTTAGCACCCGCTAGCTCTATATCGGATACGCAGTATTTT.